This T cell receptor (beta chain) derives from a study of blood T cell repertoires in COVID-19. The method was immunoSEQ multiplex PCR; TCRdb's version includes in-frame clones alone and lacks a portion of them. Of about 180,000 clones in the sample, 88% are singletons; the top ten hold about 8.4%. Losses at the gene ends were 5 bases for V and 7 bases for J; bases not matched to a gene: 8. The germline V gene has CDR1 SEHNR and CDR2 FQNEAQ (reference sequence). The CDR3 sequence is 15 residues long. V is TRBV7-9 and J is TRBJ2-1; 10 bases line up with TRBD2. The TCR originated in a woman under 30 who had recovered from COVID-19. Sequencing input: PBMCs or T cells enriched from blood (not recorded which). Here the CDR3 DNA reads TGTGCCAGCAGCCGTCTAGCGGGAGCAGGGAATGAGCAGTTCTTC. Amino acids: CASSRLAGAGNEQFF.